A single sample gave rise to the 17 T cell receptor beta chains below, sequenced in a study of blood T cell repertoires in COVID-19. TCRdb keeps only in-frame clones here, not all; method: immunoSEQ multiplex PCR. Of roughly 200,000 clones in the sample, 90% were seen once. The material sequenced was peripheral blood. The source of these receptors is a man in his fifties or sixties with acute or convalescent COVID-19.

The genes are TRBV4-1 and TRBJ2-5; D may be TRBD1 (5 bases). V was cut by 0 bases and J by 4 bases, with 9 bases left in between. The CDR3 loop spans 14 amino acids. Germline CDR1 reads MGHRA; CDR2 reads YSYEKL. CDR3 bases: TGCGCCAGCAGCCAAGATTTCAGGGTAGAGACCCAGTACTTC. It translates to CASSQDFRVETQYF.

J is TRBJ1-3 and V is TRBV4-2, with 8 bases aligning to TRBD1. The CDR3 runs 16 residues. Germline V gene lookup returns CDR1 LGHNA and CDR2 YNFKEQ. V gave up 0 bases and J gave up 2 bases; unmatched junction bases: 3. Written as DNA, the CDR3 is TGTGCCAGCAGCCAAGATAGGACAGGGACTGGAAACACCATATATTTT. Translation: CASSQDRTGTGNTIYF.

The chain has TRBV5-4 and TRBJ2-2; TRBD2 matches 14 bases. Unmatched junction bases numbered 3, after V lost 0 bases and J lost 5 bases. Germline V CDR1 and CDR2: SGHNT, YYREEE (reference sequence). CDR3 length equals 17 residues. In nucleotides, the CDR3 is TGTGCCAGCAGCTTGGAGGGACTAGCGGGAGTTACCGGGGAGCTGTTTTTT. It encodes CASSLEGLAGVTGELFF.

This clone came up a few times. The chain carries TRBV7-8 and TRBJ2-1; 7 bases are a match to TRBD2. Germline V gene lookup returns CDR1 SGHVS and CDR2 FQNEAQ. This CDR3 has 15 amino acids. The ends lost 5 bases at V and 6 bases at J; junction bases unmatched: 10. The CDR3 DNA reads as TGTGCCAGCAGCGTACCGGGACTACCTCCCAATGAGCAGTTCTTC. Protein: CASSVPGLPPNEQFF.

The chain employs TRBV6-2 or TRBV6-3 and TRBJ1-1; a weak D match, TRBD1 (6 bases). V gave up 2 bases and J gave up 5 bases, with 21 bases separating them. CDR3 length: 17 amino acids. The germline CDR1 and CDR2 sequences are MNHEY and SVGEGT. The CDR3 protein is CASSYRGGDLERTEAFF. The CDR3 DNA reads TGTGCCAGCAGTTACAGGGGGGGGGATCTAGAGCGAACTGAAGCTTTCTTT.

The chain couples TRBV30 to TRBJ1-1, with D uncertain. Germline V lookup: CDR1 GTSNPN, CDR2 SVGIG (reference sequence). The CDR3 length is 14 residues. The germline V and J ends were trimmed by 3 bases and 1 base, with 12 bases remaining between them. The CDR3: CAWRRVWENTEAFF. As DNA, the CDR3 is TGTGCCTGGAGGAGGGTTTGGGAGAACACTGAAGCTTTCTTT.

This chain links TRBV7-2 with TRBJ2-3; 10 bases map to TRBD2. Germline V lookup: CDR1 SGHTA, CDR2 FQGNSA. V was clipped by 5 bases and J by 1 base; unmatched bases: 9. The CDR3 totals 17 residues. For the CDR3, the DNA is TGTGCCAGCAGCCTGAAGCGGGAGGGCCGGGGCACAGATACGCAGTATTTT. This encodes CASSLKREGRGTDTQYF.

The chain recombines TRBV7-9 with TRBJ1-4; 10 nucleotides match TRBD1. Losses at the gene ends were 4 bases for V and 7 bases for J; bases not matched to a gene: 3. The CDR3 length is 14 residues. The germline gives CDR1 SEHNR, CDR2 FQNEAQ (reference sequence). The CDR3 sequence is CASSSRDRGEKLFF. The CDR3 DNA is TGTGCCAGCAGCTCCCGGGACAGGGGTGAAAAACTGTTTTTT.

In its sample, this clone was seen once. The rearrangement joins TRBV5-1 to TRBJ2-2; tentative D call: TRBD1 (6 bases). V lost 4 bases, J lost 5 bases, and 15 bases lay in between. This CDR3 contains 15 residues. Germline CDR1 and CDR2: SGHRS and YFSETQ. CDR3 nucleotides: TGCGCCAGCAGCCTAAACAGGGTCCGGACCGGGGAGCTGTTTTTT. Its protein product is CASSLNRVRTGELFF.

This rearrangement joins TRBV7-3 to TRBJ1-1; no reliable D call. CDR3 length: 14 residues. V was cut by 2 bases and J by 3 bases, with 10 bases left in between. CDR1 SGHTA and CDR2 FQGTGA come from the germline V gene. CDR3 bases: TGTGCCAGCAGCTTAGTCCCGGGAGACACTGAAGCTTTCTTT. Its translation: CASSLVPGDTEAFF.

The chain recombines TRBV12-5 with TRBJ2-1; possibly TRBD2 for D (6 bases). The CDR3 spans 16 residues. Germline V gives CDR1 LGHNT, CDR2 FRNRAP. Trimming pared 4 bases from V and 4 bases from J, leaving 17 bases between. CDR3 bases: TGTGCTAGTGGTTCGGGTCCCCCTAGCGCTTACAATGAGCAGTTCTTC. Translated: CASGSGPPSAYNEQFF.

The chain employs TRBV18 and TRBJ2-6; no clear D. The V end lost 2 bases, the J end lost 2 bases, and 7 bases lay between the germline ends. In germline, CDR1 is KGHSH, CDR2 LQKENI. The CDR3 runs 15 residues. The DNA of the CDR3 is TGTGCCAGCTCACCAATGAGAGCTGGGGCCAACGTCCTGACTTTC. Amino acids: CASSPMRAGANVLTF.

The chain combines TRBV7-8 with TRBJ2-1, with 11 bases that match TRBD2. CDR3 size: 15 residues. Per germline, CDR1 SGHVS and CDR2 FQNEAQ. V trimming: 5 bases; J trimming: 3 bases; junction bases outside the gene matches: 3. The CDR3 nucleotides read TGTGCCAGCAGCGCCGGGACTAGCGGCTACAATGAGCAGTTCTTC. Translation gives CASSAGTSGYNEQFF. Filled out from reference TRBV7-8 and TRBJ2-1, the complete variable domain reads GAGVSQSPRYKVAKRGQDVALRCDPISGHVSLFWYQQALGQGPEFLTYFQNEAQLDKSGLPSDRFFAERPEGSVSTLKIQRTQQEDSAVYLCASSAGTSGYNEQFFGPGTRLTVL.

The chain employs TRBV27 and TRBJ2-4; 11 bases align to TRBD2. The CDR3 is made up of 16 amino acids. Germline assignment: CDR1 MNHEY and CDR2 SMNVEV (reference sequence). J was trimmed by 3 bases and V by 5 bases; bases with no gene match: 6. CDR3 amino acids: CASSHNSGRGKNIQYF. In nucleotides, the CDR3 is TGTGCCAGCAGTCACAATAGCGGGAGGGGCAAAAACATTCAGTACTTC.

Only one count was recorded for this clone. The chain employs TRBV7-2 and TRBJ2-5, with 7 bases matching TRBD2. This CDR3 comprises 18 residues. Germline values: CDR1 SGHTA, CDR2 FQGNSA. The J segment lost 5 bases and the V segment lost 0 bases, leaving 15 bases of the junction unmatched. CDR3 in amino acids: CASSLAWARTRDIETQYF. The CDR3, as DNA: TGTGCCAGCAGCTTAGCGTGGGCCAGGACTAGAGACATCGAGACCCAGTACTTC.

The J gene is TRBJ2-5, the V gene TRBV19; 10 positions match TRBD2. Looked up from germline, CDR1 is LNHDA and CDR2 is SQIVND (reference sequence). V lost 5 bases, J lost 4 bases, and 7 bases stayed unmatched. CDR3 length: 15 residues. CDR3 residues: CASSSSGGAIETQYF. For the CDR3, the DNA is TGTGCCAGTAGTTCGAGCGGGGGGGCCATAGAGACCCAGTACTTC. Supplemented by reference TRBV19 and TRBJ2-5, the full variable domain reads DGGITQSPKYLFRKEGQNVTLSCEQNLNHDAMYWYRQDPGQGLRLIYYSQIVNDFQKGDIAEGYSVSREKKESFPLTVTSAQKNPTAFYLCASSSSGGAIETQYFGPGTRLLVL.

The rearrangement links TRBV9 to TRBJ2-5; TRBD1 is a possible D gene (6 bases). This CDR3 has 15 residues. V lost 2 bases, J lost 2 bases, and 13 bases lay in between. CDR1 is SGDLS, CDR2 YYNGEE, per germline. This chain's CDR3 is CASSVLGAPQETQYF. In nucleotides, the CDR3 is TGTGCCAGCAGCGTTCTGGGGGCACCGCAAGAGACCCAGTACTTC. Drawing the rest from reference TRBV9 and TRBJ2-5, the complete variable domain is DSGVTQTPKHLITATGQRVTLRCSPRSGDLSVYWYQQSLDQGLQFLIQYYNGEERAKGNILERFSAQQFPDLHSELNLSSLELGDSALYFCASSVLGAPQETQYFGPGTRLLVL.